This entry lists 15 T cell receptor beta chains sequenced from one sample in a study of T cells after yellow fever vaccination (dated by TCRdb to about 2019). Library construction relied on 5' RACE. Instrument used: Illumina HiSeq 2500. The public reads were reanalyzed by TCRdb: fastp trimming at Q25, MiXCR alignment, in-frame beta chains only. Records with the same CDR3 protein are collapsed into one entry carrying the most frequent genes and DNA. This sample has 550,000 to 750,000 distinct CDR3 sequences in its table, and approximately 13% of those were observed once. The top ten hold more than 13% of the sample. The treatment or condition label on this specimen signifies: live attenuated yellow fever vaccine strain. This specimen was PBMCs, taken on the day of the yellow fever booster vaccination. Every receptor here comes from a man aged 25 to 45 who received the YFV17D yellow fever vaccine.

V usage is TRBV5-4 and J usage is TRBJ2-3; 8 bases align to TRBD2. Looked up from germline, CDR1 is SGHNT and CDR2 is YYREEE (reference sequence). The V and J ends lost 0 bases and 7 bases, in that order; junction bases with no gene match: 13. This CDR3 comprises 17 residues. CDR3 DNA: TGTGCCAGCAGCTTGGACTCCGGGAGGGACTTTCTTTATACGCAGTATTTT. Its protein is CASSLDSGRDFLYTQYF.

This chain connects TRBV11-2 to TRBJ2-3; D is ambiguous. V dropped 3 bases and J dropped 2 bases, with 6 bases sitting between them. From germline, CDR1 is SGHAT and CDR2 FQNNGV. The CDR3 is made up of 13 amino acids. CDR3 DNA sequence: TGTGCCAGCAGCTTCTACCTCACAGATACGCAGTATTTT. Translating it yields CASSFYLTDTQYF.

This chain joins TRBV6-2 or TRBV6-3 and TRBJ2-1, with 10 bases fitting TRBD2. J lost 5 bases, V lost 2 bases, and 9 bases had no gene match. The CDR3 totals 17 residues. Per the germline V gene, CDR1 is MNHEY and CDR2 is SVGEGT. For the CDR3, the DNA is TGTGCCAGCAGTTACGCCCGCAGCGGGAGGGGCGACAATGAGCAGTTCTTC. Translating gives CASSYARSGRGDNEQFF.

This clonotype has at least ten counts. The gene calls are TRBV28 and TRBJ1-1, with unresolved D. With 3 bases removed from V and 1 base from J, the gap between germline ends came to 3 bases. The germline gives CDR1 MDHEN, CDR2 SYDVKM. The CDR3 extends over 12 amino acids. CDR3 in amino acids: CASSFQNTEAFF. The CDR3 DNA follows: TGTGCCAGCAGTTTTCAGAACACTGAAGCTTTCTTT.

V and J are TRBV6-1 and TRBJ2-3; possible D gene TRBD2, 6 bases. The germline gives CDR1 MNHNS, CDR2 SASEGT. The CDR3 contains 13 residues. V gave up 8 bases and J gave up 3 bases, with 12 bases separating them. CDR3: CASWTIPTDTQYF. As DNA, the CDR3 is TGTGCCAGCTGGACTATCCCTACAGATACGCAGTATTTT.

A few counts support this clonotype. The V call is TRBV5-1, the J call TRBJ2-2; 8 bases are shared with TRBD1. Trimming cost V 0 bases and J 5 bases; bases outside gene matches: 6. CDR1 is SGHRS and CDR2 is YFSETQ in the germline V gene. The CDR3 runs to 16 residues. The CDR3 sequence: CASSLAGGVRTGELFF. The CDR3, as DNA: TGCGCCAGCAGCTTGGCAGGGGGCGTAAGGACCGGGGAGCTGTTTTTT.

This clonotype was counted only a few times. This may be a read error, as it is one base from a much larger clone. The rearrangement joins TRBV7-9 to TRBJ2-7, with D possibly being TRBD2 (6 bases). V gave up 3 bases and J gave up 1 base, with 10 bases separating them. Germline values: CDR1 SEHNR, CDR2 FQNEAQ (reference sequence). CDR3 size: 14 residues. CDR3 loop: CASSFTSRSYEQYF. CDR3 sequence (DNA): TGTGCCAGCAGCTTTACTAGCCGATCCTACGAGCAGTACTTC. Complete variable domain (other parts from reference TRBV7-9 and TRBJ2-7): DTGVSQNPRHKITKRGQNVTFRCDPISEHNRLYWYRQTLGQGPEFLTYFQNEAQLEKSRLLSDRFSAERPKGSFSTLEIQRTEQGDSAMYLCASSFTSRSYEQYFGPGTRLTVT.

The gene calls are TRBV7-8 and TRBJ2-3; possible D gene TRBD2, 7 bases. Germline loops: CDR1 SGHVS, CDR2 FQNEAQ. There are 16 residues in the CDR3. V lost 3 bases to trimming and J lost 3 bases, with 16 bases between them. As DNA, the CDR3 is TGTGCCAGCAGCTTCGGGGGGCATTCGGGGACAGATACGCAGTATTTT. This encodes CASSFGGHSGTDTQYF.

V gene TRBV6-5 combines with J gene TRBJ2-1, with D maybe TRBD2 (5 bases). Germline lookup yields CDR1 MNHEY and CDR2 SVGAGI. V was cut by 6 bases and J by 6 bases, with 9 bases left in between. This CDR3 region has 12 residues. DNA for the CDR3: TGTGCCAGCAGATCCAGCGGCAATGAGCAGTTCTTC. Translated, it gives CASRSSGNEQFF.

This sequence joins TRBV6-5 and TRBJ2-1, with 9 positions matching TRBD1. This CDR3 has 12 residues. Looked up from germline, CDR1 is MNHEY and CDR2 is SVGAGI. V shed 4 bases, J shed 15 bases, and the junction held 7 bases outside the gene matches. CDR3 DNA sequence: TGTGCCAGCAGTTTCACCGGGACAGGGCTGTTCTTC. This codes for CASSFTGTGLFF.

The V and J genes are TRBV20-1 and TRBJ2-1; TRBD2 aligns across 10 bases. V gave up 5 bases and J gave up 3 bases; unmatched junction bases: 16. The CDR3 totals 18 residues. Per the germline V gene, CDR1 is DFQATT and CDR2 is SNEGSKA (reference sequence). CDR3 coding DNA: TGCAGTGCTGCCAGACTAGCGGGCGGGTGGAACTACTACAATGAGCAGTTCTTC. Translation: CSAARLAGGWNYYNEQFF.

V and J are TRBV6-5 and TRBJ2-1, with 9 bases that match TRBD1. With V trimmed by 2 bases and J by 5 bases, 7 bases remained unmatched. This CDR3 is 16 amino acids long. The germline gives CDR1 MNHEY, CDR2 SVGAGI. The CDR3 nucleotides read TGTGCCAGCAGTTACCTCGACAGGGGGGTAAACAATGAGCAGTTCTTC. Its protein product is CASSYLDRGVNNEQFF.

This clonotype was seen a handful of times. The rearrangement links TRBV6-5 to TRBJ1-3; no clear D. Per the germline V gene, CDR1 is MNHEY and CDR2 is SVGAGI. This CDR3 is 19 amino acids long. V lost 4 bases and J lost 0, with 22 bases in between. In DNA, the CDR3 is TGTGCCAGCAGTTCAGACGTAAAAACGCGTTCAGCCTCTGGAAACACCATATATTTT. This gives the protein CASSSDVKTRSASGNTIYF.

The chain couples TRBV18 to TRBJ1-1; 8 bases map to TRBD1. Germline CDR1 reads KGHSH; CDR2 reads LQKENI. V shed 2 bases, J shed 4 bases, and the junction held 9 bases outside the gene matches. The CDR3 is 16 residues long. CDR3 nucleotides: TGTGCCAGCTCACCATTAGGACAGGGCGGATCCACTGAAGCTTTCTTT. It codes for CASSPLGQGGSTEAFF.

The chain is built from TRBV9 and TRBJ2-7; 7 nucleotides line up with TRBD1. J was trimmed by 1 base and V by 3 bases; bases with no gene match: 4. CDR1 and CDR2 (germline): SGDLS, YYNGEE. CDR3 length: 14 amino acids. CDR3 sequence reads: CASSASGQSYEQYF. The CDR3 coding sequence is TGTGCCAGCAGCGCTTCGGGACAGTCCTACGAGCAGTACTTC.